The 21 T cell receptor beta chains reported below all come from one sample, sequenced in a study of blood T cell repertoires in COVID-19. The method was immunoSEQ multiplex PCR; TCRdb's version includes in-frame clones alone and lacks a portion of them. The data show around 200,000 clones, more than 80% seen once. Sequenced material: PBMCs or T cells enriched from blood (not recorded which). The source is a young man who had recovered from COVID-19.

The chain links TRBV28 to TRBJ2-3; possible D gene TRBD2, 7 bases. Germline V lookup: CDR1 MDHEN, CDR2 SYDVKM. V lost 6 bases and J lost 1, with 14 bases in between. CDR3 length: 15 residues. The CDR3 protein is CASRPGEGGTDTQYF. The CDR3 nucleotides read TGTGCCAGCAGGCCCGGGGAGGGGGGCACAGATACGCAGTATTTT.

The table lists this clone with a count of one. This sequence joins TRBV27 and TRBJ2-6; D perhaps matches TRBD2 (5 bases). V lost 7 bases and J lost 0, with 13 bases in between. CDR1 and CDR2 (germline): MNHEY, SMNVEV (reference sequence). This CDR3 region has 16 residues. The CDR3 sequence: CASTSYGSSGANVLTF. The CDR3 bases are TGTGCCAGCACCTCCTATGGGAGCTCTGGGGCCAACGTCCTGACTTTC.

In DNA, the CDR3 is TGTGCCAGCAGTGAAAAAACAGGGGTCACTGAAGCTTTCTTT. Its protein product is CASSEKTGVTEAFF. The chain recombines TRBV6-1 with TRBJ1-1; 7 bases agree with TRBD1. The CDR3 has 14 residues. V shed 2 bases, J shed 4 bases, and the junction held 4 bases outside the gene matches. Germline assignment: CDR1 MNHNS and CDR2 SASEGT.

This clone has just one count. The chain combines TRBV6-2 or TRBV6-3 with TRBJ1-1; D unclear. V was cut by 2 bases and J by 11 bases, with 9 bases left in between. The CDR3 extends over 11 amino acids. Per germline, CDR1 MNHEY and CDR2 SVGEGT. For the CDR3, the DNA is TGTGCCAGCAGTTACGCGGTTTACGCTTTCTTT. It encodes CASSYAVYAFF.

The chain employs TRBV19 and TRBJ1-1; TRBD1 matches at 12 bases. CDR3 length: 14 amino acids. Germline values: CDR1 LNHDA, CDR2 SQIVND (reference sequence). With V trimmed by 10 bases and J by 7 bases, 10 bases remained unmatched. The CDR3 coding sequence is TGTGCCACAACTCCGGGACAGGGGGCAGATGAAGCTTTCTTT. It encodes CATTPGQGADEAFF.

V gene TRBV27 combines with J gene TRBJ2-7; D possibly corresponds to TRBD1 (5 bases). V lost 5 bases and J 7 bases, leaving 18 bases between the germline ends. The CDR3 sequence is 14 residues long. Germline values: CDR1 MNHEY, CDR2 SMNVEV (reference sequence). CDR3 DNA sequence: TGTGCCAGCAGTCTTGACATGGGGCTAGAAGAGCAGTACTTC. This codes for CASSLDMGLEEQYF.

The chain employs TRBV19 and TRBJ1-2; possibly TRBD1 for D (6 bases). The CDR3 is made up of 12 amino acids. CDR1 LNHDA and CDR2 SQIVND come from the germline V gene (reference sequence). The CDR3 DNA is TGTGGGCGGGGGGGCAGAGCCTATGGCTACACCTTC. It codes for CGRGGRAYGYTF.

The V gene is TRBV5-1, the J gene TRBJ1-6; the D is unclear. The CDR3 contains 14 residues. Germline V gene sequence: CDR1 SGHRS, CDR2 YFSETQ. Trimming left V 6 bases short and J 10 bases short, with 17 bases between. CDR3 sequence reads: CASKGPPGNSPLHF. In DNA form, the CDR3 reads TGCGCCAGCAAGGGTCCCCCGGGGAACTCACCCCTCCACTTT.

The rearrangement joins TRBV18 to TRBJ2-7; the D gene is possibly TRBD1 (6 bases). CDR1 and CDR2 from the germline V gene are KGHSH and LQKENI. The CDR3 is 13 amino acids. V lost 5 bases to trimming and J lost 2 bases, with 10 bases between them. CDR3 amino acids: CASSSGQTYEQYF. The DNA for the CDR3 is TGTGCCAGCTCATCGGGACAAACCTACGAGCAGTACTTC.

This clone came up a few times. The chain couples TRBV2 to TRBJ1-1; 10 bases align to TRBD1. The CDR3 contains 13 residues. V lost 8 bases to trimming and J lost 7 bases; unmatched junction nucleotides: 7. Germline V gives CDR1 SNHLY, CDR2 FYNNEI. CDR3 bases: TGTGCCAGCCCCCGACAGGGGGCCGTTGAAGCTTTCTTT. Translating gives CASPRQGAVEAFF.

The CDR3 DNA reads as TGCGCCAGCAGTGACGGTCCCGGGACAGGGGTCGGGGAAAAACTGTTTTTT. Encoded protein: CASSDGPGTGVGEKLFF. The chain has TRBV10-1 and TRBJ1-4; 10 nucleotides match TRBD1. The trim removed 3 bases at V and 8 bases at J, leaving 12 bases unmatched. This CDR3 has 17 amino acids. From germline, CDR1 is WNHNN and CDR2 SYGVQD (reference sequence).

V and J are TRBV5-4 and TRBJ2-5; D not resolved. V was cut by 4 bases and J by 4 bases, with 23 bases left in between. CDR3 length equals 17 residues. CDR1 SGHNT and CDR2 YYREEE come from the germline V gene (reference sequence). The CDR3: CASSVPQPGRLGETQYF. CDR3 nucleotides: TGTGCCAGCAGCGTCCCCCAGCCAGGCCGATTGGGAGAGACCCAGTACTTC.

This chain connects TRBV4-3 to TRBJ2-7; tentative D call: TRBD1 (6 bases). Trimming took 2 bases from V and 3 from J, leaving 11 bases between them. This CDR3 has 14 amino acids. Germline V gene lookup returns CDR1 LGHNA and CDR2 YSLEER. The CDR3 here is CASSQLPQGYEQYF. CDR3 DNA sequence: TGCGCCAGCAGCCAACTCCCACAGGGCTACGAGCAGTACTTC.

This clone was picked up a small number of times. The CDR3 DNA follows: TGTGCCAGCAGCTCCCTCCCACTAGCTTCAGCCTACGAGCAGTACTTC. Protein product: CASSSLPLASAYEQYF. The chain uses TRBV5-4 and TRBJ2-7; D is perhaps TRBD2 (6 bases). V lost 3 bases, J lost 2 bases, and 18 bases lay in between. The CDR3 covers 16 residues. The V gene's germline CDR1 is SGHNT and CDR2 YYREEE (reference sequence).

The chain combines TRBV7-8 with TRBJ1-2, with 8 bases lining up with TRBD1. This CDR3 spans 17 amino acids. The germline CDR1 and CDR2 sequences are SGHVS and FQNEAQ. The V and J ends lost 5 bases and 0 bases, in that order; junction bases with no gene match: 11. The CDR3 loop reads CASSTRTGKTSNYGYTF. In DNA, the CDR3 is TGTGCCAGCAGCACCAGGACAGGGAAGACCTCTAACTATGGCTACACCTTC.

The V and J genes are TRBV29-1 and TRBJ2-7, with TRBD1 matching 9 bases. The CDR3 consists of 14 residues. Per the germline V gene, CDR1 is SQVTM and CDR2 is ANQGSEA. The V gene end was trimmed by 4 bases and the J gene end by 4 bases; junction bases not matched to a gene: 8. The CDR3 DNA follows: TGCAGCGTTGGTTCCCTGGACAGGGGATACGAGCAGTACTTC. Encoded protein: CSVGSLDRGYEQYF.

This chain uses TRBV4-2 with TRBJ1-2; 12 nucleotides align to TRBD1. CDR1 is LGHNA and CDR2 is YNFKEQ in the germline V gene. With V trimmed by 1 base and J by 8 bases, 5 bases remained unmatched. The CDR3 consists of 15 residues. The CDR3 DNA reads as TGTGCCAGCAGCCAAGTTGGGACAGGGGGCGGAGGCTACACCTTC. It codes for CASSQVGTGGGGYTF.

This chain connects TRBV6-5 to TRBJ1-4, with 9 bases that match TRBD1. The CDR3 spans 16 residues. The ends lost 4 bases at V and 7 bases at J; junction bases unmatched: 10. The germline gives CDR1 MNHEY, CDR2 SVGAGI. The DNA for the CDR3 is TGTGCCAGCAGTTCTTTTTATACGGGACAGGGTGAAAAACTGTTTTTT. This encodes CASSSFYTGQGEKLFF.

V usage is TRBV7-2 and J usage is TRBJ2-7; 7 bases are a match to TRBD1. Trimming at V came to 1 base and at J to 6 bases, leaving 6 bases not matched to a gene. Germline loops: CDR1 SGHTA, CDR2 FQGNSA. CDR3 length: 14 amino acids. The CDR3 sequence: CASSLGGTAPEQYF. As DNA, the CDR3 is TGTGCCAGCAGCTTAGGGGGGACAGCGCCCGAGCAGTACTTC. Full variable domain (missing parts from reference TRBV7-2 and TRBJ2-7): GAGVSQSPSNKVTEKGKDVELRCDPISGHTALYWYRQSLGQGLEFLIYFQGNSAPDKSGLPSDRFSAERTGGSVSTLTIQRTQQEDSAVYLCASSLGGTAPEQYFGPGTRLTVT.

This chain uses TRBV20-1 with TRBJ2-7; D call uncertain. Germline CDR1 and CDR2: DFQATT and SNEGSKA (reference sequence). The CDR3 runs to 14 residues. V lost 3 bases and J 0 bases, leaving 12 bases between the germline ends. In nucleotides, the CDR3 is TGCAGTGCTAGTATGCAGGTTAGCTCCTACGAGCAGTACTTC. It specifies CSASMQVSSYEQYF.

The rearrangement joins TRBV7-2 to TRBJ2-5, with 12 bases that match TRBD2. V dropped 3 bases and J dropped 3; count of bases not matched to a gene: 2. The CDR3 spans 15 residues. Germline V gives CDR1 SGHTA, CDR2 FQGNSA. The DNA of the CDR3 is TGTGCCAGCAGCTTGCGGACTAGCGGGGAAGAGACCCAGTACTTC. It encodes CASSLRTSGEETQYF.